This T cell receptor (beta chain) appears in the sequencing data of a study of T cell responses to AZD1222 COVID-19 vaccine. There are 14 residues in the CDR3. Germline V CDR1 and CDR2: GTSNPN, SVGIG (reference sequence). Trimming removed 4 bases from V and 8 bases from J; junction bases left unmatched: 7. TCRdb's table, derived via immunoSEQ multiplex PCR, lists solely in-frame clones and lacks some. The table has 70,000 to 90,000 clones, roughly 87% seen once. Source: peripheral blood, taken on day 0 of AZD1222 vaccination. The chain uses TRBV30 and TRBJ1-4; 10 positions match TRBD1. The sequence was obtained from an adult in good health. The CDR3 DNA reads TGTGCCTGGACCACGGGACAGGGGTGGGAAAAACTGTTTTTT. Amino acid sequence: CAWTTGQGWEKLFF.